Listed below are T cell receptor beta chains from one sample, sequenced in a study of T cell repertoires in aging, cancer and after chemotherapy. TCRdb recomputed calls from the multiplex PCR reads with MiXCR, one row per CDR3 protein. Of fewer than 15,000 distinct CDR3 sequences listed, roughly a third are singletons. Sequencing was carried out using blood. These receptors were obtained from a human donor in good health. The donor label of this sample is uncertain. Both conserved end residues are part of each CDR3. A D gene is named only where the DNA matches it firmly. Clone size is given for some rows only: seen once, a few or many times, or a class if the clone is expanded.

TRBJ2-1	.	medium-sized	TRBV29-1	TGCAGCGTTGGGGGGAGCTCCAGGTACAATGAGCAGTTCTTC	CSVGGSSRYNEQFF
TRBJ2-2	.	.	TRBV5-6	TGTGCCAGCAGCCCGGGGGGGCAGGGGGCCGGGGAGCTGTTTTTT	CASSPGGQGAGELFF
TRBJ1-2	.	.	TRBV12-3/TRBV12-4	TGTGCCAGCAGAGAAAGACGGACAATTAACTATGGCTACACCTTC	CASRERRTINYGYTF
TRBJ1-6	.	.	TRBV10-3	TGTGCCAGCGCAACCCCCTATAATTCACCCCTCCACTTT	CASATPYNSPLHF
TRBJ2-1	.	.	TRBV5-1	TGCGCCAGCAGCGGCGGACAGACCTACAATGAGCAGTTCTTC	CASSGGQTYNEQFF
TRBJ1-1	.	.	TRBV19	TGTGCCAGTTCTTACATGGCCAAAACTGAAGCTTTCTTT	CASSYMAKTEAFF
TRBJ2-5	.	medium-sized	TRBV29-1	TGCAGCGTTGATGGGGGGCTCCAAGAGACCCAGTACTTC	CSVDGGLQETQYF
TRBJ2-1	TRBD2	medium-sized	TRBV5-1	TGCGCCAGCAGCTTTAGCGGGGCCTACAATGAGCAGTTCTTC	CASSFSGAYNEQFF
TRBJ2-5	.	few	TRBV27	TGTGCCAGCAGTTTATCAAGGGGAGAGACCCAGTACTTC	CASSLSRGETQYF
TRBJ2-5	.	.	TRBV19	TGTGCCAGTAGTCAAGACTACCAAGAGACCCAGTACTTC	CASSQDYQETQYF
TRBJ1-4	.	few	TRBV6-5	TGTGCCAGCAGTGGGCTGGGGGCGAGTAGGGAAAAACTGTTTTTT	CASSGLGASREKLFF
TRBJ2-6	TRBD1	medium-sized	TRBV11-1	TGTGCCAGCAGCCTGACAGGGGGCTGGTATAGCTCTGGGGCCAACGTCCTGACTTTC	CASSLTGGWYSSGANVLTF
TRBJ2-7	.	large	TRBV29-1	TGCAGCGTCACCCCAGGAGGGGAACCCGTCGAGCAGTACTTC	CSVTPGGEPVEQYF
TRBJ1-6	.	medium-sized	TRBV19	TGTGCCAGCAGCCTGGGGGGATATGAGTCACCCCTCCACTTT	CASSLGGYESPLHF
TRBJ2-2	.	medium-sized	TRBV30	TGTGCCTGGAGTGTAGGCAGTTACACCGGGGAGCTGTTTTTT	CAWSVGSYTGELFF
TRBJ2-2	TRBD1	few	TRBV12-3/TRBV12-4	TGTGCCAGCAGTTTAGTGGTCGGGACAGGGGGCGGGGGGACAAACACCGGGGAGCTGTTTTTT	CASSLVVGTGGGGTNTGELFF
TRBJ2-5	.	.	TRBV27	TGTGCCAGCGTGCGGTCAGGCCAGGCATTAGAGACCCAGTACTTC	CASVRSGQALETQYF
TRBJ2-1	TRBD2	.	TRBV30	TGTGCCTGGAGTGTCAAGCTAGCGGGAGTGAATGAGCAGTTCTTC	CAWSVKLAGVNEQFF
TRBJ2-3	.	.	TRBV10-3	TGTGCCATCAGTGAGTCGACTGGAGATACGCAGTATTTT	CAISESTGDTQYF
TRBJ2-3	TRBD2	.	TRBV10-3	TGTGCCACACTAAAAGCGGGGGGCCGCACAGATACGCAGTATTTT	CATLKAGGRTDTQYF
TRBJ2-3	TRBD2	medium-sized	TRBV6-5	TGTGCCAGCAGTTGGACTAGCGGGAGGACAGATACGCAGTATTTT	CASSWTSGRTDTQYF
TRBJ2-2	TRBD2	few	TRBV13	TGTGCCAGCAGCTCCCCACTAGCGGGGGTAGCGAACACCGGGGAGCTGTTTTTT	CASSSPLAGVANTGELFF
TRBJ1-1	.	.	TRBV12-3/TRBV12-4	TGTGCCAGCAGTTTAGGGGCCTCGAACACTGAAGCTTTCTTT	CASSLGASNTEAFF
TRBJ2-1	.	.	TRBV11-3	TGTGCCAGCAGCTTGCGACAGAGAGCCTACAATGAGCAGTTCTTC	CASSLRQRAYNEQFF
TRBJ2-7	.	once	TRBV7-9	TGTGCCAGCAGCTTCCCACCACTCGAGCAGTACTTC	CASSFPPLEQYF
TRBJ1-6	TRBD1	.	TRBV27	TGTGCCAGCAGTTTAAGGCAGGACAGGACCTATAATTCACCCCTCCACTTT	CASSLRQDRTYNSPLHF
TRBJ2-7	TRBD1	.	TRBV11-3	TGTGCCAGCACCATCCGGGACAGGGCCTACGAGCAGTACTTC	CASTIRDRAYEQYF
TRBJ2-5	.	medium-sized	TRBV11-3	TGTGCCAGCAGCTTAGAGGGAGTTGAGACCCAGTACTTC	CASSLEGVETQYF
TRBJ2-7	.	few	TRBV6-5	TGTGCCAGCAGTCGGGACGTATCCTACGAGCAGTACTTC	CASSRDVSYEQYF
TRBJ2-1	.	medium-sized	TRBV19	TGTGCCAGTAGCCTTGAGGGAAGCAATGAGCAGTTCTTC	CASSLEGSNEQFF
TRBJ1-2	.	few	TRBV19	TGTGCCAGTAGTGAAACAGGAGACTATGGCTACACCTTC	CASSETGDYGYTF
TRBJ1-5	TRBD1	few	TRBV27	TGTGCCAGCAGTTTTACAGGGGGGAGTCAGCCCCAGCATTTT	CASSFTGGSQPQHF
TRBJ1-2	.	.	TRBV5-5	TGTGCCAGCAGCTTGGGCGGGGCCCGCAACTATGGCTACACCTTC	CASSLGGARNYGYTF
TRBJ1-2	.	once	TRBV10-3	TGTGCCATTGAGGGGGACTATGGCTACACCTTC	CAIEGDYGYTF
TRBJ1-4	.	few	TRBV30	TGTGCCTGGACCAAAGGCAGGGGAGTTAATACTAATGAAAAACTGTTTTTT	CAWTKGRGVNTNEKLFF
TRBJ1-1	.	few	TRBV19	TGTGCCAGTAGTATAGGTAGGGGGACTGAAGCTTTCTTT	CASSIGRGTEAFF
TRBJ2-5	TRBD2	once	TRBV5-4	TGTGCCAGCAGATTGGGGGGACTAGCGGAGACCCAGTACTTC	CASRLGGLAETQYF
TRBJ1-1	.	.	TRBV27	TGTGCCAGCAGTAACGCGGGATCCACTGAAGCTTTCTTT	CASSNAGSTEAFF
TRBJ2-1	.	medium-sized	TRBV6-5	TGTGCCAGCAGTCCCGGCAGGAGCTCCTACAATGAGCAGTTCTTC	CASSPGRSSYNEQFF
TRBJ2-2	.	.	TRBV7-2	TGTGCCAGCAGCTTAGACAGGGTCGAGACCGGGGAGCTGTTTTTT	CASSLDRVETGELFF
TRBJ1-5	.	.	TRBV30	TGTGCCTGGAGTGTACCGAATCAGACCCAGCATTTT	CAWSVPNQTQHF
TRBJ1-1	.	.	TRBV5-4	TGTGCCAGCAGCTCCCAGAACACTGAAGCTTTCTTT	CASSSQNTEAFF
TRBJ2-2	TRBD1	.	TRBV27	TGTGCCAGCAGCAAAACCCCGGGACAGGGGACCGGGGAGCTGTTTTTT	CASSKTPGQGTGELFF
TRBJ1-5	.	.	TRBV10-3	TGTGCCATCAGCAGAGGCGCTGAACATCAGCCCCAGCATTTT	CAISRGAEHQPQHF
TRBJ2-2	TRBD2	.	TRBV6-6	TGTGCCAGCAAGTCTAGCGGGAGGGCCCTGACCGGGGAGCTGTTTTTT	CASKSSGRALTGELFF
TRBJ2-6	TRBD2	.	TRBV5-4	TGTGCCAGCAGCTTGGGCGGCGGGAGGGTTCAGGGTGGGGCCAACGTCCTGACTTTC	CASSLGGGRVQGGANVLTF
TRBJ2-1	.	.	TRBV27	TGTGCCAGCAGTTTAAACAGGCGCGAGCAGTTCTTC	CASSLNRREQFF
TRBJ2-1	TRBD2	.	TRBV11-3	TGTGCCAGCTCGAACATGGGACTAGCGGACAATGAGCAGTTCTTC	CASSNMGLADNEQFF
TRBJ2-2	TRBD1	medium-sized	TRBV19	TGTGCCAGTAGTATAGACGACAGGGCCGGGGAGCTGTTTTTT	CASSIDDRAGELFF
TRBJ1-6	.	.	TRBV6-5	TGTGCCAGCAGGACCCCGGGGGCTAAAAATTCACCCCTCCACTTT	CASRTPGAKNSPLHF
TRBJ2-2	.	few	TRBV6-1	TGTGCCGGGGGGAGGGGGGACAGCCACACCGGGGAGCTGTTTTTT	CAGGRGDSHTGELFF
TRBJ2-2	TRBD1	.	TRBV6-1	TGTGCCAGCAGTACAGGGGACCCCGGGGAGCTGTTTTTT	CASSTGDPGELFF
TRBJ2-7	TRBD1	.	TRBV18	TGTGCCAGCTCACCCGGACAGGACTACGAGCAGTACTTC	CASSPGQDYEQYF
TRBJ1-4	.	.	TRBV5-6	TGTGCCAGCAGTAACGTGCCAAATCCAGGGGAAAAACTGTTTTTT	CASSNVPNPGEKLFF
TRBJ2-7	.	.	TRBV11-2	TGTGCCAGCAGCCAAGTACACGAGCAGTACTTC	CASSQVHEQYF
TRBJ2-5	.	medium-sized	TRBV30	TGTGCCTGGGCTCTTACCGGGGGAGGAGAGACCCAGTACTTC	CAWALTGGGETQYF
TRBJ2-5	.	few	TRBV7-6	TGTGCCAGCAGCCCGGGGGCTGAGACCCAGTACTTC	CASSPGAETQYF
TRBJ2-5	TRBD1	medium-sized	TRBV29-1	TGCAGCGTTGTTCGACAGGGAGAGACCCAGTACTTC	CSVVRQGETQYF
TRBJ1-1	.	.	TRBV18	TGTGCCAGCTCAACTGGAGGGAACACTGAAGCTTTCTTT	CASSTGGNTEAFF